The TCR beta chain under discussion was sequenced for a study of cytomegalovirus exposure and HLA in healthy donors. Study observations and caveats: Researchers catalogued under 200 TCR beta chains as cytomegalovirus-associated. Reports indicated that the classifier achieved high specificity and sensitivity in diagnosing cytomegalovirus status. The authors later found most CMV-associated TCR beta chains appeared HLA-restricted. In a later analysis, HLA-C alleles had the fewest associated TCRs, DRB1 alleles the most.

PCR involved 60 Vbeta and 13 Jbeta primers. Repertoires were generated with immunoSEQ multiplex PCR, while TCRdb's copy carries only in-frame clones and drops some. The sample totals fewer than 200,000 clones. In regard to this clone: Its matching antigen is unknown.

The specimen sequenced was PBMCs. The TCR sequence derives from a woman aged 55-70 years in good health and CMV-seronegative.

The CDR3 coding sequence is TGTGCCAGCAGCGACCTTCTTGGAGGGGACTATGGCTACACCTTC. As protein: CASSDLLGGDYGYTF. V gene TRBV7-6 combines with J gene TRBJ1-2; D is possibly TRBD1 (5 bases). V lost 5 bases, J lost 3 bases, and 16 bases lay in between. Germline V gives CDR1 SGHVS, CDR2 FNYEAQ. The CDR3 is 15 amino acids.